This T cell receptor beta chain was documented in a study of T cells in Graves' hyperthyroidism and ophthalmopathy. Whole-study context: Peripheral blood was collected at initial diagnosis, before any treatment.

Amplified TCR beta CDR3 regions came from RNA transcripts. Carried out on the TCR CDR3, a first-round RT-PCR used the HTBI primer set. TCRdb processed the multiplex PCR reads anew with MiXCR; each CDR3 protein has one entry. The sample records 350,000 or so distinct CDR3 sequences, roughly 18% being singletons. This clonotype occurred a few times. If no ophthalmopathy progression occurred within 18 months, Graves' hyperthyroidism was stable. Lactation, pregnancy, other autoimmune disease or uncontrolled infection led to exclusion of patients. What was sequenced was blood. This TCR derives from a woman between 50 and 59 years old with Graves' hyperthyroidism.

The CDR3 reads CSVVTGDYGYTF. The CDR3 DNA sequence: TGCAGCGTTGTAACAGGGGACTATGGCTACACCTTC. This rearrangement joins TRBV29-1 to TRBJ1-2, with TRBD1 identical over 7 bases. CDR1 and CDR2 (germline): SQVTM, ANQGSEA. This CDR3 is built from 12 residues. V gave up 4 bases and J gave up 3 bases; unmatched junction bases: 2.